This TCR beta chain was obtained from a study of blood T cells in healthy people across ages. Then a second PCR, running about 7 to 11 cycles, was carried out with a sample-barcoded 5' primer and a J-beta primer mix. MiXCR, applied by TCRdb to the 5' RACE reads, yields one record per CDR3 protein. This sample has about 760,000 distinct CDR3 sequences, with 20% to 25% found just once. The CDR3 totals 15 residues. Per germline, CDR1 LGHDT and CDR2 YNNKEL (reference sequence). V was trimmed by 1 base and J by 2 bases, leaving 12 bases between them. The same data also went into a second study, on T cells of mothers and their children.

The gene calls are TRBV3-1 and TRBJ2-7; perhaps TRBD1 as D (6 bases). The TCR originated in a boy between 10 and 17 years old in good health. Sequencing was carried out using blood. Written as DNA, the CDR3 is TGTGCCAGCAGCCAAGTCGGGACATTGACCTACGAGCAGTACTTC. This encodes CASSQVGTLTYEQYF.